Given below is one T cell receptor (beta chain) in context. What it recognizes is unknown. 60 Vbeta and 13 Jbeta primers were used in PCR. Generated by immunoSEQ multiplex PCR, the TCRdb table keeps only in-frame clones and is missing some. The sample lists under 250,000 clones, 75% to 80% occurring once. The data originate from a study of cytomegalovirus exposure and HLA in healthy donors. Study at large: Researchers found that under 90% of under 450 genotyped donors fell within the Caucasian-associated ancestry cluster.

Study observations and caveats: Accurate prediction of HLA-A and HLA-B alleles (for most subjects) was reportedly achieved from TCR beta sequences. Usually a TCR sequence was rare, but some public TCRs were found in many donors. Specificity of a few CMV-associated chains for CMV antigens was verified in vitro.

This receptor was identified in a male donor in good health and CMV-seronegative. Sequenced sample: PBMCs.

CDR3 in DNA: TGTGCCAGCAGAAATGGACAGGGGAACACTGAAGCTTTCTTT. Residues: CASRNGQGNTEAFF. The V and J genes are TRBV7-9 and TRBJ1-1; 8 nucleotides match TRBD1. The germline V gene has CDR1 SEHNR and CDR2 FQNEAQ (reference sequence). J was trimmed by 1 base and V by 6 bases; bases with no gene match: 4. The CDR3 runs to 14 residues.